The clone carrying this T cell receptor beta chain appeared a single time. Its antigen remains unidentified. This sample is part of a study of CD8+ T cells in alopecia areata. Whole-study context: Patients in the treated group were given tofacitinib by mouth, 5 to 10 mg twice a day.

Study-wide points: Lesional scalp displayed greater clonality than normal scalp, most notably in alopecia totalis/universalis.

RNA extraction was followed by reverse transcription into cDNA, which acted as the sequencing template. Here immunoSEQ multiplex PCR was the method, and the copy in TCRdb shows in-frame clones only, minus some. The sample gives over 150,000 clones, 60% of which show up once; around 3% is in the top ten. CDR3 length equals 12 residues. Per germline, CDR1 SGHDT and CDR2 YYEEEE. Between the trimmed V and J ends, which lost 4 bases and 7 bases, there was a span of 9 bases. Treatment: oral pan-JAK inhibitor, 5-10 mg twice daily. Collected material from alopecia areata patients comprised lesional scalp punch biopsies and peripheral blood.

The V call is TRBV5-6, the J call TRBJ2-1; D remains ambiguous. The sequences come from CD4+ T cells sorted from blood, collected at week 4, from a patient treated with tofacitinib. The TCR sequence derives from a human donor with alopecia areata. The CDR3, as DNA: TGTGCCAGCAGCAGACCTGAAAATGAGCAGTTCTTC. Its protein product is CASSRPENEQFF.